The next 7 T cell receptor beta chains were all read from a single sample in a study of blood T cell repertoires in COVID-19. Sequenced by immunoSEQ multiplex PCR; TCRdb stores in-frame clones only, minus some. The sample holds 65,000 to 70,000 clones, almost 80% seen once. The sample taken for sequencing was peripheral blood. Every receptor here comes from a man aged 55 to 70 with acute or convalescent COVID-19.

The chain uses TRBV4-1 and TRBJ1-1; D might be TRBD1 (5 bases). Germline CDR1 and CDR2: MGHRA and YSYEKL. Deletions cut 8 bases from V and 1 base from J, with 8 bases between. CDR3 length equals 12 residues. This CDR3 reads CASGGSNTEAFF. The CDR3 DNA sequence: TGCGCCAGCGGGGGGTCGAACACTGAAGCTTTCTTT.

The chain uses TRBV19 and TRBJ2-7; TRBD1 might be the D (6 bases). Trimming pared 6 bases from V and 7 bases from J, leaving 16 bases between. This CDR3 spans 13 amino acids. Germline V gene lookup returns CDR1 LNHDA and CDR2 SQIVND (reference sequence). The CDR3: CASSLEARGEQYF. The CDR3 DNA reads as TGTGCCAGTAGCCTAGAGGCTAGGGGGGAGCAGTACTTC.

This clone was observed once. This rearrangement joins TRBV10-3 to TRBJ1-1; the D gene is possibly TRBD1 (5 bases). With 8 bases removed from V and 1 base from J, the gap between germline ends came to 14 bases. Germline V CDR1 and CDR2: ENHRY, SYGVKD. This CDR3 is built from 14 residues. CDR3 residues: CAIGRRGTNTEAFF. DNA for the CDR3: TGTGCCATCGGGAGGAGGGGAACGAACACTGAAGCTTTCTTT.

This clone was observed a handful of times. V gene TRBV30 combines with J gene TRBJ1-1; TRBD1 matches 9 bases. Germline values: CDR1 GTSNPN, CDR2 SVGIG (reference sequence). There are 14 residues in the CDR3. J lost 5 bases, V lost 2 bases, and 6 bases had no gene match. The CDR3 region is CAWSTGQGNTEAFF. The CDR3 nucleotides are TGTGCCTGGAGTACGGGACAGGGAAATACTGAAGCTTTCTTT.

The V and J genes are TRBV10-3 and TRBJ2-7, with D tentatively TRBD2 (6 bases). Germline CDR1 is ENHRY and CDR2 is SYGVKD. CDR3 length: 13 residues. The ends were cut back, 10 bases at V and 7 bases at J, with 20 bases in the middle. The CDR3, as DNA: TGTGCCACCTATGATCAGGACTACGGGGAGCAGTACTTC. Residues: CATYDQDYGEQYF.

As DNA, the CDR3 is TGCGCCAGCAGATTGACAGGGGGCGTCACTGAAGCTTTCTTT. Translation gives CASRLTGGVTEAFF. The rearrangement links TRBV5-1 to TRBJ1-1, with TRBD1 matching over 10 bases. V gave up 5 bases and J gave up 4 bases; unmatched junction bases: 5. The germline CDR1 and CDR2 sequences are SGHRS and YFSETQ. The CDR3 contains 14 residues.

The rearrangement links TRBV27 to TRBJ2-3; 10 nucleotides agree with TRBD1. This CDR3 region has 16 residues. Germline V gene data show CDR1 as MNHEY and CDR2 as SMNVEV (reference sequence). J gave up 3 bases and V 4 bases, and 7 bases lay outside the gene matches. The CDR3 sequence: CASSSRQGARTDTQYF. In DNA form, the CDR3 reads TGTGCCAGCAGTTCCAGACAGGGGGCGAGGACAGATACGCAGTATTTT.